Listed here are 23 T cell receptor beta chains from one sample, sequenced in a study of T-cell memory formation after mild COVID-19. One entry per CDR3 protein results from TCRdb running MiXCR on the 5' RACE reads. The data hold 340,000 or so distinct CDR3 sequences, with 10% to 15% observed a single time. The sequenced material came from PBMCs or a T cell subset sorted from them (not recorded which). Source of these receptors: a man aged 18 to 29 who had mild COVID-19 (a few samples of this study predate the infection). Cell type and time point are not known.

V usage is TRBV7-9 and J usage is TRBJ1-5; D remains unclear. V was clipped by 2 bases and J by 5 bases, with 4 bases between them. From germline, CDR1 is SEHNR and CDR2 FQNEAQ (reference sequence). CDR3 length equals 12 residues. The CDR3 nucleotides are TGTGCCAGCAGCTTAACGGATCAGCCCCAGCATTTT. Protein product: CASSLTDQPQHF.

This chain uses TRBV9 with TRBJ2-3, with D perhaps matching TRBD1 (6 bases). The CDR3 runs 15 residues. Germline CDR1 reads SGDLS; CDR2 reads YYNGEE. V lost 2 bases to trimming and J lost 1 base, with 11 bases between them. CDR3 region: CASSVTGIRTDTQYF. For the CDR3, the DNA is TGTGCCAGCAGCGTGACAGGAATCCGCACAGATACGCAGTATTTT.

This sequence joins TRBV2 and TRBJ1-1; D not resolved. The length of the CDR3 is 12 residues. Trimming shortened V by 3 bases and J by 0 bases, and 2 bases separated the two germline ends. Looked up from germline, CDR1 is SNHLY and CDR2 is FYNNEI. CDR3 amino acids: CASSEMNTEAFF. The DNA of the CDR3 is TGTGCCAGCAGTGAGATGAACACTGAAGCTTTCTTT.

The chain is built from TRBV5-5 and TRBJ2-5; the D gene is possibly TRBD1 (7 bases). The V end was cut by 3 bases, the J end by 2 bases, with 11 bases between. The CDR3 runs to 14 residues. The germline V gene has CDR1 SGHKS and CDR2 YYEKEE (reference sequence). The CDR3 sequence is CASSSQGTQETQYF. CDR3 nucleotide sequence: TGTGCCAGCAGCTCACAGGGGACTCAAGAGACCCAGTACTTC.

This clonotype has a handful of counts. The rearrangement joins TRBV7-2 to TRBJ2-7; 10 bases are shared with TRBD1. The trim removed 5 bases at V and 2 bases at J, leaving 3 bases unmatched. The CDR3 is 14 amino acids. Germline-derived CDR1 and CDR2 are SGHTA and FQGNSA. The CDR3 nucleotides read TGTGCCAGCAGCGCGACAGGGGGCCCCTACGAGCAGTACGTC. Residues: CASSATGGPYEQYV.

V gene TRBV29-1 combines with J gene TRBJ2-4, with 8 bases fitting TRBD2. Trimming removed 7 bases from V and 2 bases from J; junction bases left unmatched: 7. The CDR3 covers 14 residues. Germline values: CDR1 SQVTM, CDR2 ANQGSEA. CDR3 loop: CSAAGGTPKNIQYF. In DNA form, the CDR3 reads TGCAGCGCCGCGGGGGGCACCCCCAAAAACATTCAGTACTTC. Together with reference TRBV29-1 and TRBJ2-4, the CDR3 gives the full variable domain: SAVISQKPSRDICQRGTSLTIQCQVDSQVTMMFWYRQQPGQSLTLIATANQGSEATYESGFVIDKFPISRPNLTFSTLTVSNMSPEDSSIYLCSAAGGTPKNIQYFGAGTRLSVL.

The sample holds a few counts of this clonotype. This chain uses TRBV20-1 with TRBJ2-1, with D perhaps given as TRBD1 or TRBD2 (5 bases each). Trimming removed 1 base from V and 12 bases from J, with 16 bases in between. The CDR3 spans 13 residues. Germline CDR1 and CDR2: DFQATT and SNEGSKA (reference sequence). The CDR3 coding sequence is TGCAGTGCTAGAGTGTCAGGGACCTCTGGGCAGTTCTTC. Protein: CSARVSGTSGQFF.

The chain joins TRBV7-9 to TRBJ1-1, with D tentatively TRBD1 (5 bases). The CDR3 extends over 17 amino acids. V dropped 1 base and J dropped 3 bases, with 18 bases sitting between them. Looked up from germline, CDR1 is SEHNR and CDR2 is FQNEAQ (reference sequence). DNA of the CDR3: TGTGCCAGCAGCTTAGACGGAGGGACCGGGGCTGACACTGAAGCTTTCTTT. Its protein is CASSLDGGTGADTEAFF.

This clonotype was picked up many times. The chain employs TRBV12-3 or TRBV12-4 and TRBJ2-1; 7 nucleotides match TRBD2. The V gene end was trimmed by 5 bases and the J gene end by 9 bases; junction bases not matched to a gene: 4. CDR3 length equals 12 residues. CDR3 region: CASSGGGVEQFF. The CDR3 DNA is TGTGCCAGCAGTGGTGGGGGGGTTGAGCAGTTCTTC.

The CDR3 coding sequence is TGTGCCAGCAGCTCTAGCGGGGGATCCACCGGGGAGCTGTTTTTT. This codes for CASSSSGGSTGELFF. The chain joins TRBV7-9 to TRBJ2-2, with 10 bases matching TRBD2. The CDR3 consists of 15 residues. CDR1 and CDR2 from the germline V gene are SEHNR and FQNEAQ (reference sequence). With V trimmed by 4 bases and J by 4 bases, 3 bases remained unmatched.

This clonotype was seen repeatedly, ten times or more. The rearrangement uses TRBV4-3 and TRBJ2-3, with D tentatively TRBD1 or TRBD2 (6 bases each). V was shortened by 1 base and J by 4 bases, with 12 bases between the two germline ends. The V gene's germline CDR1 is LGHNA and CDR2 YSLEER. The CDR3 is 15 amino acids. The CDR3 DNA follows: TGCGCCAGCAGCCAAGTGGGGGGCCCTGCAGATACGCAGTATTTT. Amino acid sequence: CASSQVGGPADTQYF.

The genes are TRBV19 and TRBJ1-5; D not certain. V lost 7 bases to trimming and J lost 1 base, with 20 bases between them. The CDR3 totals 17 residues. Germline values: CDR1 LNHDA, CDR2 SQIVND (reference sequence). CDR3 sequence: CASKFPRVGDSNQPQHF. The CDR3 DNA reads TGTGCCAGTAAGTTCCCCCGGGTAGGAGACAGCAATCAGCCCCAGCATTTT.

This clonotype occurred a few times. The chain has TRBV7-9 and TRBJ2-4; maybe TRBD1 (5 bases). Germline V gives CDR1 SEHNR, CDR2 FQNEAQ (reference sequence). Trimming took off 5 bases at V and 3 bases at J, with 17 bases between the two ends. The CDR3 totals 16 residues. CDR3 nucleotide sequence: TGTGCCAGCAGCCCTCCGCTAGGGGTTGGCAAAAACATTCAGTACTTC. It is translated as CASSPPLGVGKNIQYF.

This clonotype was recorded a few times. The chain joins TRBV5-5 to TRBJ2-7; 7 bases match TRBD1. The trim removed 4 bases at V and 2 bases at J, leaving 3 bases unmatched. The CDR3 extends over 13 amino acids. CDR1 SGHKS and CDR2 YYEKEE come from the germline V gene (reference sequence). The CDR3 loop is CASSRGTAYEQYV. DNA for the CDR3: TGTGCCAGCAGCAGGGGGACAGCCTACGAGCAGTACGTC.

This clonotype has at least ten counts. V gene TRBV7-2 combines with J gene TRBJ1-1; D perhaps matches TRBD1 (6 bases). The germline gives CDR1 SGHTA, CDR2 FQGNSA. This CDR3 has 13 residues. Trimming removed 4 bases from V and 1 base from J, with 7 bases in between. CDR3 protein: CASSSGANTEAFF. The CDR3 coding sequence is TGTGCCAGCAGCTCGGGGGCGAACACTGAAGCTTTCTTT. The full variable domain, rest sourced from reference TRBV7-2 and TRBJ1-1, is GAGVSQSPSNKVTEKGKDVELRCDPISGHTALYWYRQSLGQGLEFLIYFQGNSAPDKSGLPSDRFSAERTGGSVSTLTIQRTQQEDSAVYLCASSSGANTEAFFGQGTRLTVV.

This sequence joins TRBV20-1 and TRBJ2-5; 14 positions match TRBD2. Trimming took 3 bases from V and 6 from J; bases not matched to a gene: 6. Germline values: CDR1 DFQATT, CDR2 SNEGSKA (reference sequence). This CDR3 comprises 15 residues. The CDR3 DNA reads as TGCAGTGCTAGGATGACTAGCGGGGGGGCAAAGACCCAGTACTTC. Amino acid sequence: CSARMTSGGAKTQYF.

This clonotype was counted at least ten times. This chain joins TRBV12-3 or TRBV12-4 and TRBJ2-1, with TRBD2 matching over 7 bases. The CDR3 covers 14 residues. Trimming at V came to 5 bases and at J to 5 bases, leaving 6 bases not matched to a gene. The chain's CDR3 is CASSPPLADNEQFF. The CDR3 region has the DNA TGTGCCAGCAGTCCGCCCCTAGCGGACAATGAGCAGTTCTTC.

The sample holds many counts of this clonotype. This rearrangement joins TRBV5-1 to TRBJ1-4; D is ambiguous. Trimming removed 0 bases at V and 5 bases at J, with 11 bases between. Germline values: CDR1 SGHRS, CDR2 YFSETQ. CDR3 size: 15 residues. The CDR3 sequence is CASSLGWTENEKLFF. The DNA of the CDR3 is TGCGCCAGCAGCTTGGGGTGGACGGAAAATGAAAAACTGTTTTTT. The full variable domain, completed using reference TRBV5-1 and TRBJ1-4, is KAGVTQTPRYLIKTRGQQVTLSCSPISGHRSVSWYQQTPGQGLQFLFEYFSETQRNKGNFPGRFSGRQFSNSRSEMNVSTLELGDSALYLCASSLGWTENEKLFFGSGTQLSVL.

This clonotype was found a few times. CDR3 residues: CASSAPTGELFF. In nucleotides, the CDR3 is TGTGCCAGCAGCGCCCCCACCGGGGAGCTGTTTTTT. The chain links TRBV7-9 to TRBJ2-2; the D is unclear. CDR3 length equals 12 residues. V was trimmed by 5 bases and J by 4 bases, leaving 5 bases between them. Germline-derived CDR1 and CDR2 are SEHNR and FQNEAQ (reference sequence).

This clonotype was observed a handful of times. The chain recombines TRBV24-1 with TRBJ2-3; the D gene could be TRBD1 or TRBD2 (5 bases each). The CDR3 contains 15 residues. CDR1 and CDR2 (germline): KGHDR, SFDVKD. Between the trimmed V and J ends, which lost 1 base and 4 bases, there was a span of 11 bases. CDR3 amino acids: CATSDFSGPSDTQYF. The CDR3 DNA reads as TGTGCCACCAGTGATTTCTCGGGGCCATCAGATACGCAGTATTTT.

In its sample, this clonotype was seen many times. The CDR3 DNA reads TGCGCCAGCAGCGTAGCCCGGACTAGCGTACAAGAGACCCAGTACTTC. Protein: CASSVARTSVQETQYF. V is TRBV5-1 and J is TRBJ2-5; 9 bases match TRBD2. With 4 bases clipped from V and 2 bases from J, the junction kept 9 bases outside the gene matches. Germline loops: CDR1 SGHRS, CDR2 YFSETQ. The CDR3 extends over 16 amino acids.

This clonotype was seen a few times. This chain uses TRBV7-9 with TRBJ1-2; D unresolved. CDR3 length: 10 amino acids. Per the germline V gene, CDR1 is SEHNR and CDR2 is FQNEAQ (reference sequence). V was shortened by 1 base and J by 8 bases, with 2 bases between the two germline ends. CDR3 loop: CASSLDGYTF. The CDR3 DNA sequence: TGTGCCAGCAGCTTAGACGGCTACACCTTC.

This clonotype was detected ten times or more. The rearrangement joins TRBV27 to TRBJ1-1; D is possibly TRBD1 (5 bases). CDR1 MNHEY and CDR2 SMNVEV come from the germline V gene (reference sequence). The CDR3 is 12 residues long. The V end was cut by 6 bases, the J end by 11 bases, with 16 bases between. CDR3 amino acids: CASRTGESKAFF. DNA for the CDR3: TGTGCCAGCAGGACGGGGGAAAGTAAGGCTTTCTTT.